A selection of T cell receptor beta chains follows, all from one sample in a study of T cell repertoires in cytomegalovirus infection. TCRdb independently ran MiXCR on the reads; one entry per CDR3 protein. Here the sample spans 350,000 to 400,000 distinct CDR3 sequences, approximately 35% being singletons. No antigen has been assigned to these receptors. The sample here was cultured PBMCs, taken from culture after CMV antigen stimulation. Receptors were obtained from a human donor in good health (CMV status not recorded). Some clones in this sample may be carry-over from other donors' samples. CDR3s include the opening cysteine and the closing phenylalanine or tryptophan. The D gene is left open where the match is weak. Clone size is given for some rows only: seen once, a few or many times, or a class if the clone is expanded.

j_call | d_call | v_call | clone_size | cdr3_aa | cdr3_nt
TRBJ2-1 | TRBD1 | TRBV28 | few | CASSYNIQSGQALETNNEQFF | TGTGCCAGCAGTTATAATATTCAGTCGGGACAGGCGTTAGAAACCAACAATGAGCAGTTCTTC
TRBJ1-2 | NA | TRBV12-3/TRBV12-4 | NA | CASSTRAGDGYTF | TGTGCCAGCAGTACGCGAGCAGGGGATGGCTACACCTTC
TRBJ2-1 | TRBD2 | TRBV5-3 | few | CASSVRRLAHNNEQFF | TGTGCCAGCAGCGTTCGGAGACTAGCCCACAACAATGAGCAGTTCTTC
TRBJ2-3 | TRBD2 | TRBV7-3 | few | CASSLRASGSDTQYF | TGTGCCAGCAGCTTAAGGGCTAGCGGCTCAGATACGCAGTATTTT
TRBJ1-1 | NA | TRBV7-9 | NA | CASSPLRVMNTEAFF | TGTGCCAGCAGCCCACTCAGGGTTATGAACACTGAAGCTTTCTTT
TRBJ2-3 | NA | TRBV29-1 | NA | CSVARTNTDTQYF | TGCAGCGTTGCCCGGACTAACACAGATACGCAGTATTTT
TRBJ2-3 | NA | TRBV18 | NA | CASSLLDGTDTQYF | TGTGCCAGCTCACTCCTGGACGGCACAGATACGCAGTATTTT
TRBJ1-5 | TRBD1 | TRBV5-1 | NA | CASSLGDRGGEGQPQHF | TGCGCCAGCAGCTTGGGGGACAGGGGGGGTGAAGGTCAGCCCCAGCATTTT
TRBJ2-1 | NA | TRBV27 | few | CASSSLARNEQFF | TGTGCCAGCAGTTCGCTAGCGCGCAATGAGCAGTTCTTC
TRBJ2-3 | TRBD1 | TRBV6-6 | many | CASGRGTDTQYF | TGTGCCAGCGGCAGGGGGACAGATACGCAGTATTTT
TRBJ2-7 | NA | TRBV7-2 | NA | CASSLVSRGDYEQYF | TGTGCCAGCAGCTTAGTCTCTCGGGGAGACTACGAGCAGTACTTC
TRBJ2-1 | TRBD2 | TRBV19 | NA | CASSINSGGFSHNEQFF | TGTGCCAGTAGTATAAATAGCGGGGGCTTCTCCCACAATGAGCAGTTCTTC
TRBJ2-5 | NA | TRBV7-2 | many | CASSLGSAGQETQYF | TGTGCCAGCAGCTTAGGCTCAGCGGGCCAAGAGACCCAGTACTTC
TRBJ2-3 | TRBD2 | TRBV7-2 | many | CASSTPWGLAGGPDTQYF | TGTGCCAGCAGCACTCCTTGGGGACTAGCGGGAGGGCCGGATACGCAGTATTTT
TRBJ2-7 | NA | TRBV27 | NA | CASSPWGPTYEQYF | TGTGCCAGCAGCCCGTGGGGGCCTACCTACGAGCAGTACTTC
TRBJ2-7 | TRBD2 | TRBV7-2 | many | CASSPSGSRSYEQYF | TGTGCCAGCAGCCCTAGCGGGAGTCGGTCCTACGAGCAGTACTTC
TRBJ2-2 | NA | TRBV4-3 | NA | CASSQGVLGNTGELFF | TGCGCCAGCAGCCAAGGGGTTCTGGGGAACACCGGGGAGCTGTTTTTT
TRBJ1-1 | NA | TRBV6-1 | few | CASSENFPNTEAFF | TGTGCCAGCAGCGAAAATTTCCCGAACACTGAAGCTTTCTTT
TRBJ2-2 | NA | TRBV7-6 | few | CASSSLGTGELFF | TGTGCCAGCAGCTCGCTGGGCACCGGGGAGCTGTTTTTT
TRBJ2-1 | NA | TRBV7-8 | NA | CASSLGIGRGGGRYNEQFF | TGTGCCAGCAGCTTAGGAATAGGACGGGGAGGGGGTCGGTACAATGAGCAGTTCTTC
TRBJ1-3 | NA | TRBV20-1 | NA | CSATTGSSGNTIYF | TGCAGTGCAACAACAGGGAGCTCTGGAAACACCATATATTTT
TRBJ2-7 | NA | TRBV2 | NA | CASSEMGISYEQYF | TGTGCCAGCAGTGAAATGGGGATTTCCTACGAGCAGTACTTC
TRBJ2-1 | NA | TRBV7-2 | few | CASNDRVGGESLIF | TGTGCCAGCAACGACAGGGTGGGGGGGGAGAGTTTGATCTTC
TRBJ1-2 | NA | TRBV7-2 | many | CASSSGPGGGYGYTF | TGTGCCAGCAGCTCCGGCCCGGGGGGCGGCTATGGCTACACCTTC
TRBJ2-1 | TRBD2 | TRBV7-3 | few | CASSQTSGANNEQFF | TGTGCCAGCAGCCAAACTAGCGGGGCAAACAATGAGCAGTTCTTC
TRBJ2-7 | TRBD2 | TRBV27 | NA | CASSRLAGLYEQYF | TGTGCCAGCAGCAGACTAGCGGGCCTCTACGAGCAGTACTTC
TRBJ2-1 | NA | TRBV20-1 | NA | CSARDPGTPYNEQFF | TGCAGTGCTAGAGATCCAGGGACCCCCTACAATGAGCAGTTCTTC
TRBJ2-7 | TRBD2 | TRBV7-2 | few | CASSLWAGGEEQYF | TGTGCCAGCAGCTTATGGGCGGGGGGGGAGGAGCAGTACTTC
TRBJ2-3 | TRBD1 | TRBV28 | NA | CASSGPGQGSDTQYF | TGTGCCAGCAGTGGTCCGGGACAGGGGTCAGATACGCAGTATTTT
TRBJ1-6 | NA | TRBV6-1 | NA | CASRMDGNSPLHF | TGTGCCAGCCGTATGGACGGGAATTCACCCCTCCACTTT
TRBJ2-3 | NA | TRBV19 | few | CASSGAGKKDTQYF | TGTGCCAGTAGTGGAGCGGGTAAGAAAGATACGCAGTATTTT
TRBJ1-6 | TRBD1 | TRBV11-2 | few | CASSSIRGRDSPLHF | TGTGCCAGCAGCTCCATCAGGGGGCGTGATTCACCCCTCCACTTT
TRBJ1-5 | TRBD1 | TRBV12-3/TRBV12-4 | many | CASSSRQGLNQPQHF | TGTGCCAGCAGTAGCCGACAGGGACTCAATCAGCCCCAGCATTTT
TRBJ2-1 | TRBD2 | TRBV7-6 | NA | CASSTRGGNNEQFF | TGTGCCAGCAGCACGCGGGGGGGAAACAATGAGCAGTTCTTC
TRBJ2-5 | TRBD2 | TRBV5-4 | NA | CASSLAVGGGQETQYF | TGTGCCAGCAGCTTGGCCGTGGGCGGGGGGCAAGAGACCCAGTACTTC
TRBJ2-3 | NA | TRBV12-3/TRBV12-4 | few | CASSRRTSRYTQYF | TGTGCCAGCAGTCGCCGGACAAGTCGCTATACGCAGTATTTT
TRBJ1-1 | NA | TRBV19 | NA | CASTTPGHLNTEAFF | TGTGCCAGTACTACTCCGGGACACTTGAACACTGAAGCTTTCTTT
TRBJ2-7 | TRBD1 | TRBV7-8 | NA | CASSLGTGYPYEQYF | TGTGCCAGCAGCCTGGGGACAGGTTATCCCTACGAGCAGTACTTC
TRBJ1-6 | NA | TRBV10-3 | NA | CATQPGTSSSPLHF | TGTGCCACCCAACCGGGGACAAGTAGTTCACCCCTCCACTTT
TRBJ2-1 | TRBD2 | TRBV4-2 | few | CASSQDMTSGRVPSSYNEQFF | TGTGCCAGCAGCCAGGATATGACTAGCGGGAGGGTACCTAGCTCCTACAATGAGCAGTTCTTC
TRBJ2-7 | TRBD1 | TRBV4-2 | NA | CASRSNADRGIKNEQYF | TGTGCCAGCAGATCGAACGCCGACAGGGGTATCAAGAACGAGCAGTACTTC
TRBJ2-5 | NA | TRBV7-6 | NA | CASSLGDAQETQYF | TGTGCCAGCAGCTTAGGGGACGCCCAAGAGACCCAGTACTTC
TRBJ1-2 | NA | TRBV7-2 | NA | CASSLGLGPANYGYTF | TGTGCCAGCAGCTTAGGTCTAGGACCTGCTAACTATGGCTACACCTTC
TRBJ2-1 | NA | TRBV7-2 | many | CASSLSGSKVDEQFF | TGTGCCAGCAGCTTGAGCGGATCTAAGGTGGATGAGCAGTTCTTC